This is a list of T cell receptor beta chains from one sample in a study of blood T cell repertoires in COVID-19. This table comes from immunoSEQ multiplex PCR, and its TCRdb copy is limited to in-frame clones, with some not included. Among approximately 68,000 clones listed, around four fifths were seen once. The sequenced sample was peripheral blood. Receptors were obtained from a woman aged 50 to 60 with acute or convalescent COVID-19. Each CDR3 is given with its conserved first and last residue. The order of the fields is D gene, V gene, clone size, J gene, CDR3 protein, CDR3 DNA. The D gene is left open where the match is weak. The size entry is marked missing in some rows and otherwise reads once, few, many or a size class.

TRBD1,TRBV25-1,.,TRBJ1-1,CASRGPGGTEAFF,TGTGCCAGCAGAGGACCAGGGGGCACTGAAGCTTTCTTT
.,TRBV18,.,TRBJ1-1,CASQTNRNTEAFF,TGTGCCAGCCAAACCAACAGGAACACTGAAGCTTTCTTT
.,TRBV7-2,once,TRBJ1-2,CASTTSGANYGYTF,TGTGCCAGCACCACCTCAGGGGCTAACTATGGCTACACCTTC
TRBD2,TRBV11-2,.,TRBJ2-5,CASSLSGGAGETQYF,TGTGCCAGCAGCCTCAGCGGGGGGGCGGGGGAGACCCAGTACTTC
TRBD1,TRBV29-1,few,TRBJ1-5,CSASDRGQPQHF,TGCAGCGCTTCGGACAGGGGCCAGCCCCAGCATTTT
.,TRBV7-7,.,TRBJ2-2,CASSLDYSTPANTGELFF,TGTGCCAGCAGCTTAGATTACTCCACCCCCGCGAACACCGGGGAGCTGTTTTTT
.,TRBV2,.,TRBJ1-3,CASKPRTSGNTIYF,TGTGCCAGCAAGCCTCGTACCTCTGGAAACACCATATATTTT
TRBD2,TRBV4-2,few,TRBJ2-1,CASSQDTGLAGRNEQFF,TGTGCCAGCAGCCAAGATACCGGACTAGCGGGAAGGAATGAGCAGTTCTTC
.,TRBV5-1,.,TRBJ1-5,CASSLGPDQPQHF,TGCGCCAGCAGCTTGGGGCCAGATCAGCCCCAGCATTTT
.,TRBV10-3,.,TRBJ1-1,CAISENTDTEAFF,TGTGCCATCAGTGAGAATACAGACACTGAAGCTTTCTTT
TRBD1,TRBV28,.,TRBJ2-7,CASRPGDSDTYEQYF,TGTGCCAGCAGACCAGGGGACAGTGACACCTACGAGCAGTACTTC
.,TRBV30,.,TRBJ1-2,CAWSVPRPLAGYGYTF,TGTGCCTGGAGTGTTCCCCGACCCTTAGCCGGCTATGGCTACACCTTC
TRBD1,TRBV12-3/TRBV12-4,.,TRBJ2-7,CASSQGQVSEQYF,TGTGCCAGCAGTCAGGGACAGGTTAGCGAGCAGTACTTC
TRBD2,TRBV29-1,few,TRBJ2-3,CSVAEGLAGSGATQYF,TGCAGCGTTGCTGAGGGACTAGCGGGAAGTGGTGCTACGCAGTATTTT
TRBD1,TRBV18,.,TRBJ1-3,CASSPTTGNGNTIYF,TGTGCCAGCTCACCCACGACAGGGAATGGAAACACCATATATTTT
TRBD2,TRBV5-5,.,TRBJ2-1,CASSLDGGGYNEQFF,TGTGCCAGCAGCTTGGACGGGGGGGGCTACAATGAGCAGTTCTTC
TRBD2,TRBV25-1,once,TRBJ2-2,CASIPEGWTSRGTGELFF,TGTGCCAGCATCCCTGAGGGGTGGACTAGCAGGGGCACCGGGGAGCTGTTTTTT
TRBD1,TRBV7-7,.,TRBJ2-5,CASSSGQGTQETQYF,TGTGCCAGCAGCTCGGGACAGGGGACCCAAGAGACCCAGTACTTC
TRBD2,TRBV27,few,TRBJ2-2,CASSSSGRVNTGELFF,TGTGCCAGCAGTTCAAGCGGGAGGGTGAACACCGGGGAGCTGTTTTTT